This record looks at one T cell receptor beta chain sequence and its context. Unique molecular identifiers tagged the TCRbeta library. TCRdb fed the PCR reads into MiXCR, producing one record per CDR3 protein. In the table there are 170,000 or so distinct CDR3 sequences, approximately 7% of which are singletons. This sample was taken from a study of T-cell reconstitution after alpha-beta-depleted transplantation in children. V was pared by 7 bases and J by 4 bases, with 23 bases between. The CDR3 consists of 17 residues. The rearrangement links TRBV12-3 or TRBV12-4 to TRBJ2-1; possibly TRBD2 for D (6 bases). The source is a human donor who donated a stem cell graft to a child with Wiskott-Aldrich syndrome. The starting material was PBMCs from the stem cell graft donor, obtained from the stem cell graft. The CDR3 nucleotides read TGTGCCAGCACCCAAAGCCCAGCGGGCGGGATTTACAATGAGCAGTTCTTC. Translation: CASTQSPAGGIYNEQFF.